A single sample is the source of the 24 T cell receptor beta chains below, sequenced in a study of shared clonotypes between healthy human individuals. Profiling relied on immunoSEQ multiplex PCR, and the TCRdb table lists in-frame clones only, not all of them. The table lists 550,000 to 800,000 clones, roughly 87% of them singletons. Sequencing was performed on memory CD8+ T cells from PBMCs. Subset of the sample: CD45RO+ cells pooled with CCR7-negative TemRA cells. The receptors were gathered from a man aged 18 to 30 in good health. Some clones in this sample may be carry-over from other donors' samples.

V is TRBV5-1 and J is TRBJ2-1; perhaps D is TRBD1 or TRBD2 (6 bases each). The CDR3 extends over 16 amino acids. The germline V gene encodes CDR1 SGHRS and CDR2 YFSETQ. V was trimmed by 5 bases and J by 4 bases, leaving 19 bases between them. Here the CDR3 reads CASRGERGPGYNEQFF. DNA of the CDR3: TGCGCCAGCAGAGGGGAACGGGGGCCCGGGTACAATGAGCAGTTCTTC.

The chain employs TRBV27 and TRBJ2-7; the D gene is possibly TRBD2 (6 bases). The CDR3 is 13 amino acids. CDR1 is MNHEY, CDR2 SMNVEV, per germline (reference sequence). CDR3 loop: CAVSAGRSYEQYF. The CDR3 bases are TGTGCGGTGAGTGCGGGACGCTCCTACGAGCAGTACTTC.

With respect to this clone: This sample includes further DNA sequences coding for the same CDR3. CDR3 coding DNA: TGTGCCAGCAGTTTCGGTACCGGGGAGCTGTTTTTT. Protein: CASSFGTGELFF. V and J are TRBV27 and TRBJ2-2, with unresolved D. Germline loops: CDR1 MNHEY, CDR2 SMNVEV (reference sequence). Trimming shortened V by 3 bases and J by 5 bases, and 4 bases separated the two germline ends. The CDR3 has 12 residues.

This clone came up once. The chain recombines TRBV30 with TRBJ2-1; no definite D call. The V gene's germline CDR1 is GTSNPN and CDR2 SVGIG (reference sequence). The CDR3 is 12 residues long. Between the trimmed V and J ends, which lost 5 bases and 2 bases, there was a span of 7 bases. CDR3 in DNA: TGTGCCTGGTCCACAACCTACAATGAGCAGTTCTTC. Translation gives CAWSTTYNEQFF.

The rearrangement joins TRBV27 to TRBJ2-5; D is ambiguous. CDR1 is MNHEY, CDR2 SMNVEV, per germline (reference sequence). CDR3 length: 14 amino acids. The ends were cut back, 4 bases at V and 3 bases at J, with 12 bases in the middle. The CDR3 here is CASSSLVPEETQYF. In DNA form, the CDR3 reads TGTGCCAGCAGTTCCCTAGTTCCAGAAGAGACCCAGTACTTC.

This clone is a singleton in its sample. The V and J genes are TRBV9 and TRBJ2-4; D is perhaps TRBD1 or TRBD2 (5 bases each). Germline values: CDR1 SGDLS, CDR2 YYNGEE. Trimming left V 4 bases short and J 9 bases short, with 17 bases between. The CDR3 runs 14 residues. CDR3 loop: CASSTREGVGIQYF. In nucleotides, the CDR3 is TGTGCCAGCAGCACCCGGGAAGGGGTGGGCATTCAGTACTTC.

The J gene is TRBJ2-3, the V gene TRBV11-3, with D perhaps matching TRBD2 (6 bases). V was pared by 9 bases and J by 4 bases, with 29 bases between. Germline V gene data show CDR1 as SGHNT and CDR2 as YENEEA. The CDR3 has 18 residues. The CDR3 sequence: CASWGNAPGDQGSDTQYF. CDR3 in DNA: TGTGCCAGTTGGGGAAACGCTCCGGGGGACCAGGGTTCAGATACGCAGTATTTT. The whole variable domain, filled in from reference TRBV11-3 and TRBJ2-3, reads EAGVVQSPRYKIIEKKQPVAFWCNPISGHNTLYWYLQNLGQGPELLIRYENEEAVDDSQLPKDRFSAERLKGVDSTLKIQPAELGDSAVYLCASWGNAPGDQGSDTQYFGPGTRLTVL.

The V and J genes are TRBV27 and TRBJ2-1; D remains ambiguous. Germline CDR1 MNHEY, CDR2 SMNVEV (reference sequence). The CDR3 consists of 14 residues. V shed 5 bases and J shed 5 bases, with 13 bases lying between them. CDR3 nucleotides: TGTGCCAGCAGTACCACCGGGTCTAACAATGAGCAGTTCTTC. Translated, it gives CASSTTGSNNEQFF.

The CDR3 loop reads CASRVPGTGSGYTF. CDR3 sequence (DNA): TGTGCCAGCAGAGTCCCCGGGACAGGGTCTGGCTACACCTTC. This chain joins TRBV6-1 and TRBJ1-2; 9 positions agree with TRBD1. This CDR3 is 14 amino acids long. Germline lookup yields CDR1 MNHNS and CDR2 SASEGT. J lost 7 bases, V lost 6 bases, and 9 bases had no gene match.

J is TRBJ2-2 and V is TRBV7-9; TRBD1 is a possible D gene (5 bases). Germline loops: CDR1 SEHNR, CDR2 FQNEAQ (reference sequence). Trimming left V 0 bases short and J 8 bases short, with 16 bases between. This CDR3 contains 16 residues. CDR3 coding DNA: TGTGCCAGCAGCTTAGCAGGGGCCTATCCACCGGGGGAGCTGTTTTTT. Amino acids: CASSLAGAYPPGELFF.

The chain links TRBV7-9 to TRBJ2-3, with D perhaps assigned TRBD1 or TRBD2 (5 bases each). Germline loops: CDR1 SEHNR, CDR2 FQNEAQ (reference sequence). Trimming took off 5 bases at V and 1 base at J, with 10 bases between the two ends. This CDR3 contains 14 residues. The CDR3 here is CASSGGPGTDTQYF. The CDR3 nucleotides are TGTGCCAGCAGCGGGGGACCTGGCACAGATACGCAGTATTTT. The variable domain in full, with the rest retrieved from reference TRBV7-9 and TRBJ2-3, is DTGVSQNPRHKITKRGQNVTFRCDPISEHNRLYWYRQTLGQGPEFLTYFQNEAQLEKSRLLSDRFSAERPKGSFSTLEIQRTEQGDSAMYLCASSGGPGTDTQYFGPGTRLTVL.

Written as DNA, the CDR3 is TGTGCCAGCAGCTCAGGACAGTCAGGGCAGTATTTT. Protein sequence: CASSSGQSGQYF. The genes are TRBV11-2 and TRBJ2-3; TRBD1 is a possible D gene (6 bases). Trimming cost V 4 bases and J 11 bases, with 13 bases left between them. The CDR3 sequence is 12 residues long. Per the germline V gene, CDR1 is SGHAT and CDR2 is FQNNGV.

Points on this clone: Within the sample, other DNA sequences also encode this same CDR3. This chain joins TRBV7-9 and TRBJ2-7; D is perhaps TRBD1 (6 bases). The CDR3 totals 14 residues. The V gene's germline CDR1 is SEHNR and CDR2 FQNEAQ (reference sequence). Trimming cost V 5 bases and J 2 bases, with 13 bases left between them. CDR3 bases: TGTGCCAGCAGCCCCCCGGGACAACCCTACGAGCAGTACTTC. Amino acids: CASSPPGQPYEQYF.

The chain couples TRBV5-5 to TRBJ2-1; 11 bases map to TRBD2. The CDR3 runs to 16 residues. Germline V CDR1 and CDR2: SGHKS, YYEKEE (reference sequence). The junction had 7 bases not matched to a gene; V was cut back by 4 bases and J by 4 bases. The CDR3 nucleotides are TGTGCCAGCAGCCTAGCGGGAGGCCTTATTTACAATGAGCAGTTCTTC. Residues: CASSLAGGLIYNEQFF.

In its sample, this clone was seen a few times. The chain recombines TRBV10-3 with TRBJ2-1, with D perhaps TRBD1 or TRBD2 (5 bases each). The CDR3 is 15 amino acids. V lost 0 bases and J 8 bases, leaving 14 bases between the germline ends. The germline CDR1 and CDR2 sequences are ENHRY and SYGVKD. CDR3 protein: CAISESRGRGDEQFF. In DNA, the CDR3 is TGTGCCATCAGTGAGTCACGTGGTCGGGGCGATGAGCAGTTCTTC.

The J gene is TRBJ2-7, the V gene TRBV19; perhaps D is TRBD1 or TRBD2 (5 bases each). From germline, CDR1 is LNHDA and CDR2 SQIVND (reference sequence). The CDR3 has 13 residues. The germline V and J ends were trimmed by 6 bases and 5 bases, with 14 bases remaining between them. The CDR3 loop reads CASRSGTAHEQYF. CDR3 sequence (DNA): TGTGCCAGTAGGTCCGGGACGGCCCACGAGCAGTACTTC.

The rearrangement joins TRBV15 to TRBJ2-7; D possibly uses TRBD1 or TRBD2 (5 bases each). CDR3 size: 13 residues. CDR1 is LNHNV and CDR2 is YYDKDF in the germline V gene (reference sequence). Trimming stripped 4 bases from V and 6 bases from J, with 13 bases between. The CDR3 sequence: CATSTGPFPEQYF. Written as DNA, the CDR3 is TGTGCCACCAGCACGGGACCCTTTCCCGAGCAGTACTTC.

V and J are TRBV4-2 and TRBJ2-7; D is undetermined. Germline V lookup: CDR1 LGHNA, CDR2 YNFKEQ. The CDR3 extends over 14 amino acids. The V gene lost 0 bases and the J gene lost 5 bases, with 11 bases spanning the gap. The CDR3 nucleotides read TGTGCCAGCAGCCAAGATGCTTGGGGAAACGAGCAGTACTTC. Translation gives CASSQDAWGNEQYF.

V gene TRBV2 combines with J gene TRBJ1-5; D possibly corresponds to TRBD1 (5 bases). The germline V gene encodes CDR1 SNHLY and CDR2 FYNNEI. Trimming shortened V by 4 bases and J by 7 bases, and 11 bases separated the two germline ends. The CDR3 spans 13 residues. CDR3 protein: CASSGGVRQPQHF. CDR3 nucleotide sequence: TGTGCCAGCAGTGGGGGGGTCAGGCAGCCCCAGCATTTT.

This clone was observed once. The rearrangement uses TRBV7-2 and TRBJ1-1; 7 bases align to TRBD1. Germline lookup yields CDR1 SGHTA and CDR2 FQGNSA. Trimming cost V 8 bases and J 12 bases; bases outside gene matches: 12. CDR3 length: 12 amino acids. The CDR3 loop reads CASGPPQGPTFF. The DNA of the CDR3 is TGTGCCAGCGGACCACCACAGGGGCCAACTTTCTTT. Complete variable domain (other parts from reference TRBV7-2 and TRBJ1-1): GAGVSQSPSNKVTEKGKDVELRCDPISGHTALYWYRQSLGQGLEFLIYFQGNSAPDKSGLPSDRFSAERTGGSVSTLTIQRTQQEDSAVYLCASGPPQGPTFFGQGTRLTVV.

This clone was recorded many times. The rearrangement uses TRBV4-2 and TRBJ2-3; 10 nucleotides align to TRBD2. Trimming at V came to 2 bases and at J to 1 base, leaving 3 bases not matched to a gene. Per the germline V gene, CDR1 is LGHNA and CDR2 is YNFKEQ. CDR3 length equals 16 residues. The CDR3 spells CASSQNLAGGTDTQYF. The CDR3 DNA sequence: TGTGCCAGCAGCCAAAATCTAGCGGGAGGCACAGATACGCAGTATTTT.

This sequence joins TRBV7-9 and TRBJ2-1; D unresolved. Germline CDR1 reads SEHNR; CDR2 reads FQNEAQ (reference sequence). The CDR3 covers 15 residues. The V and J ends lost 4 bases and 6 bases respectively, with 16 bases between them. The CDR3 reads CASSSYPPLVNEQFF. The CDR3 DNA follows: TGTGCCAGCAGCTCATACCCCCCTTTGGTCAATGAGCAGTTCTTC.

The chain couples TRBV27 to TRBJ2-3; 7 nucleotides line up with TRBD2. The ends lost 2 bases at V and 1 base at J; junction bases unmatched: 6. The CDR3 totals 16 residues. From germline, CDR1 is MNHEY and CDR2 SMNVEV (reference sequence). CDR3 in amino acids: CASSLGSAGGTDTQYF. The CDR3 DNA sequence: TGTGCCAGCAGTTTAGGGAGCGCGGGGGGCACAGATACGCAGTATTTT.

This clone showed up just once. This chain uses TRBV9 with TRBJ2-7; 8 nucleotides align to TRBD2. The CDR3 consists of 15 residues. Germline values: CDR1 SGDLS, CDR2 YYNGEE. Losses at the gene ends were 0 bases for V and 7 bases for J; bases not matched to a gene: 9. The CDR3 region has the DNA TGTGCCAGCAGCGTAGAGGGCGGGAGGCCGGGGGAGCAGTACTTC. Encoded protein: CASSVEGGRPGEQYF.